This T cell receptor beta chain originates from a study of blood T cells in healthy people across ages. Study outcomes and limitations: Estimates of total diversity, which came from one million sequenced T cells, were considered to be underestimates.

CDR3 length equals 15 residues. CDR1 is SQVTM and CDR2 is ANQGSEA in the germline V gene. Trimming stripped 3 bases from V and 0 bases from J, with 14 bases between. The use of a sample-barcoded 5' primer and a J-beta primer mix characterized a second PCR of roughly 6 to 11 cycles. Tags on each cDNA molecule came from a template-switch adaptor with 12 random nucleotides. TCRdb ran MiXCR on the 5' RACE reads and lists one entry per CDR3 protein. The data show under 1,100,000 distinct CDR3 sequences, with around 25% seen just once and about 0.8% held by the top ten. This clonotype was found a few times. Its antigen is still unknown. Another study also made use of these data, one on T cells of mothers and their children.

Sequencing was carried out using blood. This sequence originates from a girl aged 2-9 years in good health. V and J are TRBV29-1 and TRBJ2-5, with D possibly being TRBD1 (6 bases). The CDR3 region has the DNA TGCAGCGTTGAGCGGGCAGGGGCCGACCAAGAGACCCAGTACTTC. Its protein product is CSVERAGADQETQYF.